This is a list of T cell receptor beta chains from one sample in a study of cytomegalovirus exposure and HLA in healthy donors. Only in-frame clones appear in the TCRdb table, and some are missing; sequencing was by immunoSEQ multiplex PCR. The sample table includes approximately 82,000 clones. The material sequenced was PBMCs. These receptors were obtained from a woman aged 60-75 years in good health and CMV-seronegative. CDR3s include the opening cysteine and the closing phenylalanine or tryptophan. Each record gives: D gene, J gene, V gene, CDR3 DNA, CDR3 protein. The D gene is left open where the match is weak.

TRBD1,TRBJ2-7,TRBV27,TGTGCCAGCAGGACCCCGGGACAGGGTTCCTACGAGCAGTACTTC,CASRTPGQGSYEQYF
.,TRBJ2-7,TRBV15,TGTGCCACCTCACCGCGGGCCGCGGGGCGCTCCTACGAGCAGTACTTC,CATSPRAAGRSYEQYF
.,TRBJ1-4,TRBV7-9,TGTGCCAGCAGCTTCAGGGTGGGTAATGAAAAACTGTTTTTT,CASSFRVGNEKLFF
TRBD2,TRBJ2-7,TRBV6-5,TGTGCCAGCAGTTCCCATGAGCGGGGGTACGAGCAGTACTTC,CASSSHERGYEQYF
.,TRBJ2-3,TRBV2,TGTGCCAGCAGCGAGCGACTACTCTCAGATACGCAGTATTTT,CASSERLLSDTQYF
TRBD1,TRBJ2-6,TRBV18,TGTGCCAGCTCCCTGGGGACAGGGGACTGGGCTGGGGCCAACGTCCTGACTTTC,CASSLGTGDWAGANVLTF
.,TRBJ2-2,TRBV6-4,TGTGCCAGCAGTCCCGACGGAGAGGGATCGAACACCGGGGAGCTGTTTTTT,CASSPDGEGSNTGELFF
TRBD2,TRBJ2-5,TRBV4-2,TGTGCCAGCAGCCCCAACCCTAGCGGGAGCTACGAGACCCAGTACTTC,CASSPNPSGSYETQYF
.,TRBJ1-5,TRBV10-1,TGCGCCAGCACCCGCTTCTACAGGGAGGGCTTTAGGACCCAGCATTTT,CASTRFYREGFRTQHF
TRBD2,TRBJ2-1,TRBV7-3,TGTGCCAGCAGTCTCGGACTAGCGGGAGTCAATGAGCAGTTCTTC,CASSLGLAGVNEQFF
.,TRBJ1-1,TRBV15,TGTGCCACCAGCAGAGGCCCGAGGGCCACCGAAGAAGCTTTCTTT,CATSRGPRATEEAFF
TRBD1,TRBJ1-5,TRBV2,TGTGCCAGCAGGGGAGACAGGGTAGGTAGCAATCAGCCCCAGCATTTT,CASRGDRVGSNQPQHF
.,TRBJ2-7,TRBV21-1,TGTGCCAGCAGCAAAGTTAAGCGGGAGGGCCCCTACGAGCAGTACTTC,CASSKVKREGPYEQYF
.,TRBJ2-7,TRBV7-8,TGTGCCAGCAGCTTAGGCCCCCGGGTCTACGAGCAGTACTTC,CASSLGPRVYEQYF
.,TRBJ2-6,TRBV27,TGTGCCAGCAGTTTAGGAGGTAGCGGGGCCAACGTCCTGACTTTC,CASSLGGSGANVLTF
.,TRBJ1-1,TRBV28,TGTGCCAGCAGTTTATGGTTTGGCAACACTGAAGCTTTCTTT,CASSLWFGNTEAFF
TRBD1,TRBJ2-7,TRBV2,TGTGCCAGCAGTGAAAGCGGGACAGGGATCTACGAGCAGTACTTC,CASSESGTGIYEQYF
TRBD1,TRBJ1-2,TRBV2,TGTGCCAGCAGCACCCAGGGGGTCTCTCTCTATGGCTACACCTTC,CASSTQGVSLYGYTF
TRBD2,TRBJ2-7,TRBV5-5,TGTGCCAGCAGCTTGCGAGGAGCGGGGAGCTCCTACGAGCAGTACTTC,CASSLRGAGSSYEQYF
.,TRBJ2-3,TRBV6-1,TGTGCCAGCAGTGAAGGAAGGGGGGGGGCCGTTGGGCAGTATTTT,CASSEGRGGAVGQYF